The clone carrying this T cell receptor beta chain turned up a few times. The data originate from a study of blood T cell repertoires in COVID-19. Study details: The study drew acute and convalescent COVID-19 samples from the United States, Italy and Spain. T cells, B-cell-depleted T cells, or PBMCs supplied cDNA or gDNA.

How the authors handled the data: Nucleated cell number was recorded as an estimate derived from reference gene primer amplification. Repertoires were generated with immunoSEQ multiplex PCR, while TCRdb's copy carries only in-frame clones and drops some. V, J and clone size derive from that table, while D and trimming were established from the DNA sequence. Of roughly 220,000 clones listed, about 78% were seen once; the top ten hold less than 7%. The J segment lost 4 bases and the V segment lost 4 bases, leaving 6 bases of the junction unmatched. This CDR3 spans 14 amino acids. Germline V CDR1 and CDR2: SEHNR, FQNEAQ (reference sequence).

Material: peripheral blood. J is TRBJ1-2 and V is TRBV7-9, with 7 bases matching TRBD1. This TCR derives from a woman aged 70-85 years with acute or convalescent COVID-19. CDR3 protein: CASSWGQSAYGYTF. The CDR3, as DNA: TGTGCCAGCAGCTGGGGACAGTCAGCCTATGGCTACACCTTC.